The 16 T cell receptor beta chains listed next were all sequenced from one sample in a study of blood T cell repertoires in COVID-19. Measured with immunoSEQ multiplex PCR; TCRdb has only the in-frame clones, and not every one. The data contain roughly 200,000 clones, under 85% of them singletons. The specimen sequenced was peripheral blood. These receptors came from a woman under 40 with COVID-19, enrolled during active disease.

The gene calls are TRBV18 and TRBJ1-3, with D hard to call. The CDR3 extends over 16 amino acids. V was clipped by 0 bases and J by 4 bases, with 13 bases between them. Per the germline V gene, CDR1 is KGHSH and CDR2 is LQKENI. In DNA, the CDR3 is TGTGCCAGCTCACCACCCTTATCCGGGAGCGGAAACACCATATATTTT. Residues: CASSPPLSGSGNTIYF.

Note on this clone: Within the sample, other DNA sequences also encode this same CDR3. The V and J genes are TRBV19 and TRBJ2-3; the match to TRBD1 covers 9 bases. After removal of 3 bases from V and 3 bases from J, the junction contained 1 base not matched to a gene. The CDR3 runs 14 residues. In germline, CDR1 is LNHDA, CDR2 SQIVND (reference sequence). CDR3 in DNA: TGTGCCAGTAGTATGGGACAGGGAACAGATACGCAGTATTTT. It specifies CASSMGQGTDTQYF.

The gene calls are TRBV7-9 and TRBJ2-7; the D gene is possibly TRBD1 (6 bases). CDR1 and CDR2 (germline): SEHNR, FQNEAQ (reference sequence). V was clipped by 8 bases and J by 0 bases, with 23 bases between them. The CDR3 totals 17 residues. CDR3 coding DNA: TGTGCCAGCGCTGGGCCAGGGGTTACACGGCGCTCCTACGAGCAGTACTTC. The encoded protein is CASAGPGVTRRSYEQYF.

This clone has only one observation. The chain employs TRBV5-1 and TRBJ2-2; 9 bases map to TRBD1. The CDR3 has 16 residues. Trimming took 4 bases from V and 5 from J; bases not matched to a gene: 9. Germline values: CDR1 SGHRS, CDR2 YFSETQ. The CDR3 sequence: CASSPGRDRATGELFF. The CDR3, as DNA: TGCGCCAGCAGCCCCGGACGGGACAGGGCGACCGGGGAGCTGTTTTTT.

The V call is TRBV6-5, the J call TRBJ2-1; 7 bases match TRBD2. V gave up 2 bases and J gave up 4 bases; unmatched junction bases: 5. This CDR3 contains 15 residues. Germline assignment: CDR1 MNHEY and CDR2 SVGAGI. The CDR3 protein is CASSYQVGGYNEQFF. CDR3 DNA sequence: TGTGCCAGCAGTTACCAGGTGGGGGGGTACAATGAGCAGTTCTTC.

V and J are TRBV19 and TRBJ2-7; the match to TRBD1 covers 11 bases. The CDR3 covers 15 residues. V lost 3 bases, J lost 0 bases, and 1 base stayed unmatched. Germline-derived CDR1 and CDR2 are LNHDA and SQIVND (reference sequence). CDR3 DNA: TGTGCCAGTAGTATGGGACAGGGGGGCTCCTACGAGCAGTACTTC. It translates to CASSMGQGGSYEQYF.

J is TRBJ1-6 and V is TRBV5-6; D might be TRBD1 (6 bases). Trimming left V 6 bases short and J 8 bases short, with 21 bases between. The CDR3 length is 16 residues. CDR1 and CDR2 from the germline V gene are SGHDT and YYEEEE. CDR3 region: CASTRSERTEYSPLHF. The CDR3 DNA sequence: TGTGCCAGCACCAGGTCGGAGAGGACAGAGTATTCACCCCTCCACTTT.

V and J are TRBV4-3 and TRBJ1-4; D might be TRBD1 (5 bases). This CDR3 comprises 15 residues. The V and J ends lost 0 bases and 7 bases respectively, with 12 bases between them. Germline CDR1 LGHNA, CDR2 YSLEER. The chain's CDR3 is CASSQEWGGGEKLFF. The CDR3, as DNA: TGCGCCAGCAGCCAAGAGTGGGGGGGAGGTGAAAAACTGTTTTTT.

The chain carries TRBV5-4 and TRBJ1-2; D is undetermined. CDR3 length: 13 residues. Per germline, CDR1 SGHNT and CDR2 YYREEE (reference sequence). The V end was cut by 1 base, the J end by 5 bases, with 9 bases between. CDR3: CASSLSLQYGYTF. DNA of the CDR3: TGTGCCAGCAGCTTGAGTTTACAGTATGGCTACACCTTC.

About this clone itself: One end of the junction does not line up with germline, which may come from a read error. The genes are TRBV7-2 and TRBJ2-5, with D perhaps matching TRBD2 (5 bases). The germline CDR1 and CDR2 sequences are SGHTA and FQGNSA. The CDR3 is made up of 12 amino acids. The CDR3 coding sequence is TGTGCCAGCAGCTTAGTGGGAGAGGCCCAGTACTTC. This codes for CASSLVGEAQYF.

This sequence joins TRBV6-5 and TRBJ1-3; D ambiguous. From germline, CDR1 is MNHEY and CDR2 SVGAGI. V dropped 0 bases and J dropped 4 bases, with 10 bases sitting between them. This CDR3 contains 15 residues. The CDR3 protein is CASSYSGRRGNTIYF. The CDR3, as DNA: TGTGCCAGCAGTTACTCAGGGAGGCGAGGAAACACCATATATTTT.

The chain combines TRBV10-3 with TRBJ1-2; 11 nucleotides line up with TRBD1. From germline, CDR1 is ENHRY and CDR2 SYGVKD. The CDR3 contains 18 residues. Trimming took 2 bases from V and 4 from J; bases not matched to a gene: 12. The CDR3 nucleotides are TGTGCCATCAGTGAGCCGCGGGACAGGGGGTTTGGGCCCTATGGCTACACCTTC. Protein product: CAISEPRDRGFGPYGYTF.

The chain couples TRBV19 to TRBJ1-5; D remains unclear. The CDR3 consists of 15 residues. The germline gives CDR1 LNHDA, CDR2 SQIVND (reference sequence). Trimming pared 1 base from V and 5 bases from J, leaving 12 bases between. The CDR3 nucleotides are TGTGCCAGTAGTATAGGGATTCGGAGGGATCAGCCCCAGCATTTT. Translation: CASSIGIRRDQPQHF.

V and J are TRBV7-9 and TRBJ2-2; 14 bases are a match to TRBD2. Germline loops: CDR1 SEHNR, CDR2 FQNEAQ (reference sequence). The CDR3 is made up of 16 amino acids. V shed 5 bases, J shed 5 bases, and the junction held 4 bases outside the gene matches. CDR3 coding DNA: TGTGCCAGCAGCGGACTAGCGGGAGGATTTACCGGGGAGCTGTTTTTT. Translation gives CASSGLAGGFTGELFF.

This clone has more than one count but fewer than ten. The chain links TRBV28 to TRBJ1-5; D is possibly TRBD1 (5 bases). CDR3 length: 15 residues. V was trimmed by 3 bases and J by 0 bases, leaving 9 bases between them. Germline V lookup: CDR1 MDHEN, CDR2 SYDVKM. This chain's CDR3 is CASSFPGPSNQPQHF. For the CDR3, the DNA is TGTGCCAGCAGTTTCCCAGGGCCTAGCAATCAGCCCCAGCATTTT.

The rearrangement joins TRBV6-5 to TRBJ2-7; 13 bases are a match to TRBD2. V lost 0 bases, J lost 6 bases, and 2 bases stayed unmatched. Germline V gene data show CDR1 as MNHEY and CDR2 as SVGAGI. This CDR3 comprises 15 residues. CDR3: CASSYSLAGGPEQYF. The CDR3 nucleotides are TGTGCCAGCAGTTACTCACTAGCGGGAGGGCCCGAGCAGTACTTC.